The clone carrying this TCR beta chain was recorded a few times. The sample comes from a study of blood T cells in healthy people across ages. Looking at the study overall: Template switching retrieved approximately one barcoded beta molecule for each two T cells.

A J-beta primer mix and a sample-barcoded 5' primer were used in a second PCR of roughly 6 to 12 cycles. Researchers report that each sample yielded at least 3 million CDR3-containing paired-end reads. From the 5' RACE reads, TCRdb called clonotypes with MiXCR, one entry per CDR3 protein. The sample has around 1.1 million distinct CDR3 sequences, roughly two fifths seen once. The people who gave samples were healthy Caucasians from Russia, aged roughly 6 to 95. The trim removed 1 base at V and 4 bases at J, leaving 5 bases unmatched. CDR3 size: 15 residues. Germline V lookup: CDR1 LGHNA, CDR2 YSLEER. The chain recombines TRBV4-3 with TRBJ1-2, with TRBD1 identical over 8 bases. The receptor's source is a man aged 18 to 29 in good health. The sequenced material came from blood. The CDR3 sequence: CASSQVAQGAYGYTF. The CDR3 DNA follows: TGCGCCAGCAGCCAAGTAGCCCAGGGGGCCTATGGCTACACCTTC.